This is a list of T cell receptor beta chains from one sample in a study of OX40 agonist ivuxolimab in advanced cancers. Here immunoSEQ multiplex PCR was the method, and the copy in TCRdb shows in-frame clones only, minus some. Of more than 45,000 clones listed, about 80% were seen once; the top ten hold 2%. The input for sequencing was CD4+ or CD8+ T cells sorted from blood, taken in a trial of the OX40 agonist ivuxolimab. The receptors here all came from an adult with an advanced solid tumor such as melanoma, head and neck, liver or kidney cancer. The CDR3 runs from the conserved cysteine through the conserved F or W. Each record gives: clone size, V gene, J gene, D gene, CDR3 DNA, CDR3 protein. The D gene is left open where the match is weak. Where a row states a size, it is once, few, many or the class of an expanded clone; other rows omit it.

-,TRBV10-2,TRBJ1-1,TRBD1,TGCGCCAGCACCCGCCGACAGGGGATGAACACTGAAGCTTTCTTT,CASTRRQGMNTEAFF
-,TRBV5-1,TRBJ1-2,TRBD1,TGCGCCAGCAGCGTTGGGTACAGGGGTGGAGGCTACACCTTC,CASSVGYRGGGYTF
-,TRBV20-1,TRBJ2-5,-,TGCAGTGGTAACAGGCAAGAGACCCAGTACTTC,CSGNRQETQYF
once,TRBV5-1,TRBJ2-7,-,TGCGCCAGCAGCCCCGGACCAGGGGACTACGAGCAGTACTTC,CASSPGPGDYEQYF
-,TRBV2,TRBJ2-7,-,TGTGCCAGCAGTGATCTGGACTTCAACTACGAGCAGTACTTC,CASSDLDFNYEQYF
-,TRBV5-1,TRBJ2-3,TRBD2,TGCGCCAGCAGCTTGCTAGCGGGAGGCACAGATACGCAGTATTTT,CASSLLAGGTDTQYF
-,TRBV9,TRBJ2-7,-,TGTGCCAGCAGCGTAACGGGCTACTCCTACGAGCAGTACTTC,CASSVTGYSYEQYF
-,TRBV5-4,TRBJ1-2,TRBD1,TGTGCCAGCAGCTTGCCAGGGGGCTGGGACTATGGCTACACCTTC,CASSLPGGWDYGYTF
-,TRBV18,TRBJ1-5,-,TGTGCCAGCTCACTAAGTCGTTTTGATCAGCCCCAGCATTTT,CASSLSRFDQPQHF
-,TRBV5-1,TRBJ1-2,TRBD1,TGCGCCAGCAGCCTCGACAGGGGCTATGGCTACACCTTC,CASSLDRGYGYTF
-,TRBV7-3,TRBJ2-7,-,TGTGCCAGCAGCTTAACGGGCGGGACTCCGTCCTACGAGCAGTACTTC,CASSLTGGTPSYEQYF
-,TRBV28,TRBJ2-3,TRBD2,TGTGCCAGCGGCGGGAGGATGGATACGCAGTATTTT,CASGGRMDTQYF
-,TRBV18,TRBJ2-5,TRBD2,TGTGCCAGCTCACCCGCGGGACTAGCGGGAGAGACCCAGTACTTC,CASSPAGLAGETQYF
few,TRBV5-4,TRBJ2-7,-,TGTGCCAGCAGCCTCGACAGCTTCTCCTACGAGCAGTACTTC,CASSLDSFSYEQYF
-,TRBV28,TRBJ2-5,-,TGTGCTTGGGGACGGACGAATCAAGAGACCCAGTACTTC,CAWGRTNQETQYF
few,TRBV25-1,TRBJ1-4,-,TGTGCCAGCAGTGAACCCGGGACAAGTGCTGAAAAACTGTTTTTT,CASSEPGTSAEKLFF
-,TRBV5-1,TRBJ1-2,TRBD1,TGCGCCAGCAGCTCACCATACAGGGGAAGTAAGGGCTACACCTTC,CASSSPYRGSKGYTF
-,TRBV5-8,TRBJ1-5,TRBD1,TGTGCCAGCAGCTTCCCCTCGACAGGGGCAGGCAATCAGCCCCAGCATTTT,CASSFPSTGAGNQPQHF
-,TRBV6-1,TRBJ1-4,TRBD1,TGTGCCAGCAGTGATCCGCGGACAGGGGAAAAACTGTTTTTT,CASSDPRTGEKLFF
-,TRBV6-5,TRBJ1-5,-,TGTGCCAGCAGTTACAGGGGCTCGGGTAATCAGCCCCAGCATTTT,CASSYRGSGNQPQHF
-,TRBV6-5,TRBJ2-7,-,TGTGCCAGCAGTTACGGGCAGGAGACTACCGAGCAGTACTTC,CASSYGQETTEQYF
-,TRBV5-1,TRBJ2-6,-,TGCGCCAGCAGTTCGGACAGCTTTGGGGCCAACGTCCTGACTTTC,CASSSDSFGANVLTF
few,TRBV28,TRBJ1-2,-,TGTGCCAGCACCGAGGGGCGCGGCTACACCTTC,CASTEGRGYTF
few,TRBV19,TRBJ2-5,-,TGTGCCAGTAGTATAGGGGATGGACTGGGAGAGACCCAGTACTTC,CASSIGDGLGETQYF
-,TRBV7-8,TRBJ2-7,-,TGTGCCAGCAGCAAGGAAGTGGGCTACGAGCAGTACTTC,CASSKEVGYEQYF
once,TRBV19,TRBJ1-5,-,TGTGCCAGTAGTATCGGCCCTAGGCAGTCTGTTTGGCCCCAGCATTTT,CASSIGPRQSVWPQHF
-,TRBV10-2,TRBJ2-3,-,TGCGCCAGCAGTGGGGTTCGACTAGTTCGTTCAGATACGCAGTATTTT,CASSGVRLVRSDTQYF
-,TRBV5-4,TRBJ2-2,TRBD2,TGTGCCAGCAGCTTGCTGCGGGAGGCCCTGGGGACCGGGGAGCTGTTTTTT,CASSLLREALGTGELFF
-,TRBV28,TRBJ2-2,-,TGTGCCAGCAGTTTTCGGAACACCGGGGAGCTGTTTTTT,CASSFRNTGELFF
few,TRBV19,TRBJ1-1,-,TGTGCCAGTAGTATTAACAGGCCGAACACTGAAGCTTTCTTT,CASSINRPNTEAFF
-,TRBV6-6,TRBJ2-3,-,TGTGCCAGCAGAACCAGGGTCCCTAGCACAGATACGCAGTATTTT,CASRTRVPSTDTQYF
-,TRBV7-3,TRBJ1-5,TRBD1,TGTGCCAGCACCTCGGACAGGACTGGCAATCAGCCCCAGCATTTT,CASTSDRTGNQPQHF
-,TRBV19,TRBJ1-2,-,TGTGCCAGTAGTATGGGGAGCGGCTATGGCTACACCTTC,CASSMGSGYGYTF
once,TRBV7-9,TRBJ2-7,-,TGTGCCAGCAGCTTTCGATCCCCCTACGAGCAGTACTTC,CASSFRSPYEQYF
once,TRBV5-1,TRBJ2-7,TRBD1,TGCGCCAGCAGCGATCAGGGGGCCATCGGGGAGCAGTACTTC,CASSDQGAIGEQYF
-,TRBV6-1,TRBJ2-7,-,TGTGCCAGCAGTGGAGGGGCCGTACGGGTTTACGAGCAGTACTTC,CASSGGAVRVYEQYF
once,TRBV30,TRBJ2-1,TRBD2,TGTGCCTGGAGTACTAGCGGGAAGGGTTTGGAGTTCTTC,CAWSTSGKGLEFF
-,TRBV28,TRBJ1-2,TRBD1,TGTGCCAGCACCCAGTCTATTAGGGACAGGGTCTATGGCTACACCTTC,CASTQSIRDRVYGYTF
-,TRBV7-8,TRBJ1-5,-,TGTGCCAGCAGCTTCGGCAGGACGATAGGTCGTAGCAATCAGCCCCAGCATTTT,CASSFGRTIGRSNQPQHF
-,TRBV2,TRBJ2-2,TRBD1,TGTGCCAGCAACGGACAGGCTACCGGGGAGCTGTTTTTT,CASNGQATGELFF
-,TRBV5-5,TRBJ2-7,TRBD1,TGTGCCAGCAGCTTGGTGGGACAGGGGGCTTACGAGCAGTACTTC,CASSLVGQGAYEQYF
once,TRBV2,TRBJ2-3,TRBD2,TGTGCCAGCAGTGATATTAGCGGGAGGACCGATACGCAGTATTTT,CASSDISGRTDTQYF
-,TRBV6-5,TRBJ1-3,TRBD1,TGTGCCAGCAGTTACTCCGGGACAGCCTCTGGAAACACCATATATTTT,CASSYSGTASGNTIYF
-,TRBV6-1,TRBJ1-2,TRBD1,TGTGCCAGCAGGAGGGGACAGGACTATGGCTACACCTTC,CASRRGQDYGYTF
-,TRBV2,TRBJ2-2,TRBD1,TGTGCCAGCAGTGCGACAGGGGGAATCACCGGGGAGCTGTTTTTT,CASSATGGITGELFF